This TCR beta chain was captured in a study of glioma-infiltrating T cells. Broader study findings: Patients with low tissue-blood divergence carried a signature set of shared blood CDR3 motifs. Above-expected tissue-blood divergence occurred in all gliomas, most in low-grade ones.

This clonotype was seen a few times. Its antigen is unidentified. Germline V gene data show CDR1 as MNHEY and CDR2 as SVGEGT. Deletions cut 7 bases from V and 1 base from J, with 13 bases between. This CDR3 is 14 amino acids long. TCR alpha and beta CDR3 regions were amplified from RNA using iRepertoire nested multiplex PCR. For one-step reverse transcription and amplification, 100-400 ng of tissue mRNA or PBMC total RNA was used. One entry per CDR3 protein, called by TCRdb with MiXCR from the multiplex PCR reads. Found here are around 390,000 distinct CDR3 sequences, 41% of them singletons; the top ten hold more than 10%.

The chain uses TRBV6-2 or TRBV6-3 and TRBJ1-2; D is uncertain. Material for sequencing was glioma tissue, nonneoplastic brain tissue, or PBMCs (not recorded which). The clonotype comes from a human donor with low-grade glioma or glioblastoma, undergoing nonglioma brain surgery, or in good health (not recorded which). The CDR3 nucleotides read TGTGCCAGCAAAGGGAAGGGCTTTAACTATGGCTACACCTTC. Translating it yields CASKGKGFNYGYTF.